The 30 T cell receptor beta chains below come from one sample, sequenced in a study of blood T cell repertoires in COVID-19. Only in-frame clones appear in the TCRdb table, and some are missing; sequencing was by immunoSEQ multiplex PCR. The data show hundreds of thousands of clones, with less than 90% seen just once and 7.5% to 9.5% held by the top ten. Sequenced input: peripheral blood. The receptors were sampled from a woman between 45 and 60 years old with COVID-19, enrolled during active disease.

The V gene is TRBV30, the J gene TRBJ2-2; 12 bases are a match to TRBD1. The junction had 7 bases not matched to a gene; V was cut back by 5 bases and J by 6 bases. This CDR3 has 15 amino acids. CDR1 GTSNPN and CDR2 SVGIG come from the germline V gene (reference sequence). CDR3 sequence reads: CAWGTGQGAAGELFF. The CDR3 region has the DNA TGTGCCTGGGGGACGGGACAGGGGGCCGCCGGGGAGCTGTTTTTT.

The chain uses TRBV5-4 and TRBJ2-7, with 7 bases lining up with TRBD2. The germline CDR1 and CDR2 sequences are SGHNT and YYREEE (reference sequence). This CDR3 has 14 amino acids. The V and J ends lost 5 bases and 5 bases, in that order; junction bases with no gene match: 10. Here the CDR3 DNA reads TGTGCCAGCAGTCTGCGGGGGTTAAGAGACGAGCAGTACTTC. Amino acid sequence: CASSLRGLRDEQYF.

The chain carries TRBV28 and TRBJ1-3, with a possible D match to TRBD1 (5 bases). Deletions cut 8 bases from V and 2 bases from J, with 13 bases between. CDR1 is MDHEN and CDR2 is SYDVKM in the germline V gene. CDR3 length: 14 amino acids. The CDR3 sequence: CASDPQGAGNTIYF. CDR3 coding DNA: TGTGCCAGCGATCCCCAGGGTGCTGGAAACACCATATATTTT.

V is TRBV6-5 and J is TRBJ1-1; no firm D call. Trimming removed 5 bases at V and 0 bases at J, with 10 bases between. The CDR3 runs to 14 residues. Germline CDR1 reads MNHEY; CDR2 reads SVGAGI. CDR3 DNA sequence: TGTGCCAGCAGTCCCCCCCACTTGAACACTGAAGCTTTCTTT. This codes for CASSPPHLNTEAFF.

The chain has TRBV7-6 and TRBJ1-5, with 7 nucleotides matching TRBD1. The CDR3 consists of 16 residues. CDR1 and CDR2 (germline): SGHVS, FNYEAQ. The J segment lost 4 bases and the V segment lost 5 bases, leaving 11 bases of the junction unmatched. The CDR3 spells CASSLLQGIGNQPQHF. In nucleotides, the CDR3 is TGTGCCAGCAGCCTCCTACAGGGGATCGGGAATCAGCCCCAGCATTTT.

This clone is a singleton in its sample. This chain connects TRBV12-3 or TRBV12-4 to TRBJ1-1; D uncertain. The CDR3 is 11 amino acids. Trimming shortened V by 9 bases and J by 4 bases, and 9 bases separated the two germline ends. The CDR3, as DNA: TGTGCCAGTACAAGTCCCACTGAAGCTTTCTTT. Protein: CASTSPTEAFF.

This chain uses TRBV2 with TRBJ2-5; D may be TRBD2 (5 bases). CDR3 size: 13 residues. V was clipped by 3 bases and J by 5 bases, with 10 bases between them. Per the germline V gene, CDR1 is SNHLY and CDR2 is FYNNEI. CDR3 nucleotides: TGTGCCAGCAGTGATAACAGAGGGGAGACCCAGTACTTC. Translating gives CASSDNRGETQYF.

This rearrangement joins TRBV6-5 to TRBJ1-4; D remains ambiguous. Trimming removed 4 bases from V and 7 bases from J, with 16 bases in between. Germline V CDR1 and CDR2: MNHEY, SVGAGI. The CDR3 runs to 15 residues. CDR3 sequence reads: CASSSSSPGGEKLFF. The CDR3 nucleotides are TGTGCCAGCAGTTCATCCTCCCCGGGAGGTGAAAAACTGTTTTTT.

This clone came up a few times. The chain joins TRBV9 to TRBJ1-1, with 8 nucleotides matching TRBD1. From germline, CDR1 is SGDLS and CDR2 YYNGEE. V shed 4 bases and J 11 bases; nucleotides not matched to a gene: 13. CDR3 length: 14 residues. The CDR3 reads CASSPDRGPYWAFF. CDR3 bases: TGTGCCAGCAGCCCCGACAGGGGACCCTATTGGGCTTTCTTT. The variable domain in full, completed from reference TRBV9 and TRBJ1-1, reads DSGVTQTPKHLITATGQRVTLRCSPRSGDLSVYWYQQSLDQGLQFLIQYYNGEERAKGNILERFSAQQFPDLHSELNLSSLELGDSALYFCASSPDRGPYWAFFGQGTRLTVV.

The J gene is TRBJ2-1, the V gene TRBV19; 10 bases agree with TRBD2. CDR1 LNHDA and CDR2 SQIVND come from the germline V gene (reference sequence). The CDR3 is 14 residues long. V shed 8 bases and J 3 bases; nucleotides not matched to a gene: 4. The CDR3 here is CASSRLAGYNEQFF. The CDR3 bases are TGTGCCAGTTCGAGACTAGCGGGCTACAATGAGCAGTTCTTC. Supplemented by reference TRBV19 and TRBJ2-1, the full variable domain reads DGGITQSPKYLFRKEGQNVTLSCEQNLNHDAMYWYRQDPGQGLRLIYYSQIVNDFQKGDIAEGYSVSREKKESFPLTVTSAQKNPTAFYLCASSRLAGYNEQFFGPGTRLTVL.

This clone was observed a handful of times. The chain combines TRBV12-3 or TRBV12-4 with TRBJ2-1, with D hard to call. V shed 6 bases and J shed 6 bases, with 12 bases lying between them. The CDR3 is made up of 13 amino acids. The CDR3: CASSRLEGNEQFF. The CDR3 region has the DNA TGTGCCAGCAGCAGGTTGGAAGGCAATGAGCAGTTCTTC.

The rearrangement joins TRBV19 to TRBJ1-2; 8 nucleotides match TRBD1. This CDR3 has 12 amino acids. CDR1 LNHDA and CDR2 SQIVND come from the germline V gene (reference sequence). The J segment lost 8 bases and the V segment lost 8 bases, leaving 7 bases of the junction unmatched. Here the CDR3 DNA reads TGTGCCAGTCAGGGGGCTGGGCGAGGCTACACCTTC. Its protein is CASQGAGRGYTF.

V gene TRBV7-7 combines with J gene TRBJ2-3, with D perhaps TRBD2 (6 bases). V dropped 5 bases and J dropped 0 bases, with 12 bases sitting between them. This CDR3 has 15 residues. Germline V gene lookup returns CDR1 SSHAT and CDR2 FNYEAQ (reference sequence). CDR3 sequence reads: CASSAHRGSTDTQYF. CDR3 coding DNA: TGTGCCAGCAGCGCGCATCGGGGGAGCACAGATACGCAGTATTTT.

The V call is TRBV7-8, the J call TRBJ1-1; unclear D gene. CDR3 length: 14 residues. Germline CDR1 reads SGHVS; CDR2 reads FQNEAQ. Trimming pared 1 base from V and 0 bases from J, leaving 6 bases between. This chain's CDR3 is CASSLGPLNTEAFF. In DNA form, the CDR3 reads TGTGCCAGCAGCTTAGGGCCCCTGAACACTGAAGCTTTCTTT.

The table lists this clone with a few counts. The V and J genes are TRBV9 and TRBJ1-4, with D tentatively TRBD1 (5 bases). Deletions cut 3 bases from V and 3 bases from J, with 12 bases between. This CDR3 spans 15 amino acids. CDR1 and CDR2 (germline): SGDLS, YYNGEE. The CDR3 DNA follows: TGTGCCAGCAGCGCGTCGCAGGGTGCTAATGAAAAACTGTTTTTT. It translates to CASSASQGANEKLFF.

The CDR3 region is CASSLVGGGGTGELFF. CDR3 nucleotides: TGTGCCAGCAGCTTAGTAGGCGGGGGAGGTACCGGGGAGCTGTTTTTT. The chain employs TRBV7-2 and TRBJ2-2, with 7 bases lining up with TRBD2. V trimming: 1 base; J trimming: 5 bases; junction bases outside the gene matches: 7. CDR1 is SGHTA, CDR2 FQGNSA, per germline. This CDR3 has 16 amino acids.

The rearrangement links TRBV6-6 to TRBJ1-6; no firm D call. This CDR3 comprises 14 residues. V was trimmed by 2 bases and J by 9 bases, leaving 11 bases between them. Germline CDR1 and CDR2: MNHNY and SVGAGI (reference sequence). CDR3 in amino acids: CASSYRQEGSPLHF. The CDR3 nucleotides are TGTGCCAGCAGTTACCGCCAGGAGGGTTCACCCCTCCACTTT.

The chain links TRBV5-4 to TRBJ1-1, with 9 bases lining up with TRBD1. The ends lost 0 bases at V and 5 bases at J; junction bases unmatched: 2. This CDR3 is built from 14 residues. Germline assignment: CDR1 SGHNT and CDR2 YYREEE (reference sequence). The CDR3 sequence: CASSLGQGVTEAFF. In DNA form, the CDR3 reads TGTGCCAGCAGCTTGGGACAGGGGGTAACTGAAGCTTTCTTT. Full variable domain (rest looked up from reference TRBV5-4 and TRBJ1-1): ETGVTQSPTHLIKTRGQQVTLRCSSQSGHNTVSWYQQALGQGPQFIFQYYREEENGRGNFPPRFSGLQFPNYSSELNVNALELDDSALYLCASSLGQGVTEAFFGQGTRLTVV.

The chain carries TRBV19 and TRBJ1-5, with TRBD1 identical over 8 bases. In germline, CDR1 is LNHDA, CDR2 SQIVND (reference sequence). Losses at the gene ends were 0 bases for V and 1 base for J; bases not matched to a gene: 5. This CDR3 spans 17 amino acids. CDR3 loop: CASSIDDRGGSNQPQHF. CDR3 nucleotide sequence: TGTGCCAGTAGTATAGATGACAGGGGAGGGAGCAATCAGCCCCAGCATTTT.

The CDR3 sequence: CASSFTAEAFF. In DNA form, the CDR3 reads TGTGCCAGCAGTTTTACTGCTGAAGCTTTCTTT. The J gene is TRBJ1-1, the V gene TRBV12-3 or TRBV12-4; D unclear. Trimming took 3 bases from V and 6 from J, leaving 5 bases between them. This CDR3 is 11 amino acids long.

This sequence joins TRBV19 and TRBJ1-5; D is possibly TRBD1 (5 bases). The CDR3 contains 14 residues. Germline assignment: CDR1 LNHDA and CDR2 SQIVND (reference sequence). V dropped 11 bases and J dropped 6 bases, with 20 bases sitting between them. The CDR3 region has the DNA TGTGCCGCCAAAGGGGTTGGGAGGGCTCAGCCCCAGCATTTT. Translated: CAAKGVGRAQPQHF.

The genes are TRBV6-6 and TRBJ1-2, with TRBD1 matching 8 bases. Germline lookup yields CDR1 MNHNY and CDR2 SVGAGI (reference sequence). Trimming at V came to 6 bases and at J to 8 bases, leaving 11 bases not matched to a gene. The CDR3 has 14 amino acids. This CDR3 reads CASSWPQGARGYTF. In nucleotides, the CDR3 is TGTGCCAGCAGCTGGCCTCAGGGGGCGAGAGGCTACACCTTC.

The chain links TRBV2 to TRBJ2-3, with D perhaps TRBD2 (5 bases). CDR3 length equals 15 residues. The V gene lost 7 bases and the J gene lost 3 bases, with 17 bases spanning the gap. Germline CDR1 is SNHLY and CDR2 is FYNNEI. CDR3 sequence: CASTVTRRGTDTQYF. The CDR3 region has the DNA TGTGCCAGCACCGTGACCCGACGGGGAACAGATACGCAGTATTTT.

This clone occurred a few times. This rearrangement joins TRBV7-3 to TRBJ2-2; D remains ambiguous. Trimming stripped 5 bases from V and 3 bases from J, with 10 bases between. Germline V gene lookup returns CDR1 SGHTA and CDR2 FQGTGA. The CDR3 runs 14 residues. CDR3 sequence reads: CASSPRGDTGELFF. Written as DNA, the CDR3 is TGTGCCAGCAGCCCTCGCGGAGACACCGGGGAGCTGTTTTTT.

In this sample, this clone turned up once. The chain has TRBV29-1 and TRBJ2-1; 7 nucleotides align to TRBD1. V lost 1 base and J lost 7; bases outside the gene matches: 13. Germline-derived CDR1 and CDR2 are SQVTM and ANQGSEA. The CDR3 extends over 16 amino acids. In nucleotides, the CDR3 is TGCAGCGTTGAAGGATTAGACCGGGACAGACAGAATGAGCAGTTCTTC. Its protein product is CSVEGLDRDRQNEQFF.

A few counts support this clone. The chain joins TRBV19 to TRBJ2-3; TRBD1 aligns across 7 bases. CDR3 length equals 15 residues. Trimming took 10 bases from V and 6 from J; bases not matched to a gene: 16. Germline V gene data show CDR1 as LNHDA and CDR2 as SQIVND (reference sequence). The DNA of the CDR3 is TGTGCCACCGAGAACAGGGGTGGCACAGTGGATACGCAGTATTTT. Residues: CATENRGGTVDTQYF.

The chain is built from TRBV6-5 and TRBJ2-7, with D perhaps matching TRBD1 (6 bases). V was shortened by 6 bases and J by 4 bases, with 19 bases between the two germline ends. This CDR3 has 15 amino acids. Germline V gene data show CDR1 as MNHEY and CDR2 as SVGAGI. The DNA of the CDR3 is TGTGCCAGCAGGCCATTGGTGGGGGACATTTACGAGCAGTACTTC. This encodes CASRPLVGDIYEQYF.

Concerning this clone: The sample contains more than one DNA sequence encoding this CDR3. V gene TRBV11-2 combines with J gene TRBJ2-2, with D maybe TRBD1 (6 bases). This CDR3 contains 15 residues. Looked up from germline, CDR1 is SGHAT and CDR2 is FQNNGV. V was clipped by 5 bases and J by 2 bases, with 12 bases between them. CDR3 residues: CASSLTGLNTGELFF. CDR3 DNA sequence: TGTGCCAGCAGCCTCACAGGGCTAAACACCGGGGAGCTGTTTTTT.

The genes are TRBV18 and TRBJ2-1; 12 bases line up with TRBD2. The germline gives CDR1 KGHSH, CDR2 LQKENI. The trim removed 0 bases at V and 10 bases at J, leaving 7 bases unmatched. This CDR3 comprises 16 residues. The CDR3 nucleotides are TGTGCCAGCTCACCACCACTAGCGGGGGGTGGCGAAGAGCAGTTCTTC. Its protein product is CASSPPLAGGGEEQFF.

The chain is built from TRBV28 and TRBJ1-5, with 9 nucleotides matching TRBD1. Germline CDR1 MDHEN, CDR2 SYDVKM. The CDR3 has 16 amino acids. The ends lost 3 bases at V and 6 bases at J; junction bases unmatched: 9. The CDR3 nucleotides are TGTGCCAGCAGTTTCCCTCGTGGACAGGGGAGTCAGCCCCAGCATTTT. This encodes CASSFPRGQGSQPQHF.